The entry below describes one T cell receptor (beta chain). Its specificity is unknown. Repertoires were generated with immunoSEQ multiplex PCR, while TCRdb's copy carries only in-frame clones and drops some. The sample lists about 770,000 clones, roughly 72% occurring once. This sample was included in a study of shared clonotypes between healthy human individuals. For the study at large: Per donor, CD8 memory used one plate, CD8 naive used two, CD4 memory used three and CD4 naive used three.

It was into CD45RA+ naive and CD45RA-negative memory subsets that the CD4+ cells were split. Broader study findings: Several donors shared 5% to 5.5% of their naive CD4 clonotypes.

Germline CDR1 is GTSNPN and CDR2 is SVGIG (reference sequence). The CDR3 is 11 amino acids. Trimming removed 1 base at V and 6 bases at J, with 7 bases between. The gene calls are TRBV30 and TRBJ2-7; D uncertain. Sequenced sample: memory CD4+ T cells sorted from blood. Subset here: CD45RA-negative fraction. This TCR derives from a woman aged 25 to 45 in good health. The CDR3 spells CAWSAPLEQYF. Written as DNA, the CDR3 is TGTGCCTGGAGTGCTCCCCTCGAGCAGTACTTC.